One and the same sample provided the 29 T cell receptor beta chains below, sequenced in a study of metastatic and nonmetastatic thyroid tumors. No patient had received any treatment before thyroid surgery. TCRdb reassembled clones from the PCR reads with MiXCR. The table records about 13,000 clones, 20% to 25% of them present only once. Input material: blood. These receptors were collected from a female donor with papillary thyroid cancer or a benign thyroid nodule (not recorded which). Some clones in this sample may be carry-over from other donors' samples.

Many counts were recorded for this clone. The chain is built from TRBV20-1 and TRBJ2-1; TRBD2 agrees at 9 bases. Germline CDR1 reads DFQATT; CDR2 reads SNEGSKA (reference sequence). The J segment lost 9 bases and the V segment lost 3 bases, leaving 9 bases of the junction unmatched. The CDR3 contains 14 residues. CDR3 protein: CSASDLAGGLEQFF. CDR3 in DNA: TGCAGTGCTAGCGACTTGGCGGGGGGGCTTGAGCAGTTCTTC.

In this sample, this clone turned up many times. The chain recombines TRBV20-1 with TRBJ1-1, with a tentative D call TRBD1 (6 bases). Looked up from germline, CDR1 is DFQATT and CDR2 is SNEGSKA (reference sequence). This CDR3 contains 15 residues. V shed 0 bases and J shed 4 bases, with 15 bases lying between them. CDR3 nucleotides: TGCAGTGCTAGAGATACACAGGGTATGGTCACTGAAGCTTTCTTT. Protein: CSARDTQGMVTEAFF.

This clone was seen repeatedly, ten times or more. CDR3 bases: TGTGCCAGCAGCGGGGACAACTCCTACAATGAGCAGTTCTTC. Translating it yields CASSGDNSYNEQFF. The chain uses TRBV5-4 and TRBJ2-1, with D possibly TRBD1 on 6 matching bases. CDR3 length: 14 amino acids. Germline CDR1 is SGHNT and CDR2 is YYREEE (reference sequence). The V gene lost 4 bases and the J gene lost 0 bases, with 8 bases spanning the gap.

This chain joins TRBV7-9 and TRBJ2-7, with D perhaps matching TRBD2 (6 bases). The CDR3 sequence is 14 residues long. Germline V gives CDR1 SEHNR, CDR2 FQNEAQ (reference sequence). Trimming took 4 bases from V and 7 from J, leaving 17 bases between them. CDR3 DNA: TGTGCCAGCAGCTCCTCTGGAGGGATAGGAGAGCAGTACTTC. Translated: CASSSSGGIGEQYF.

This rearrangement joins TRBV5-6 to TRBJ1-1; perhaps TRBD1 as D (6 bases). In germline, CDR1 is SGHDT, CDR2 YYEEEE. Trimming removed 6 bases at V and 1 base at J, with 19 bases between. This CDR3 contains 16 residues. CDR3 sequence reads: CASIYRGTGPNTEAFF. The CDR3 nucleotides are TGTGCCAGCATCTATAGAGGAACAGGGCCGAACACTGAAGCTTTCTTT.

Many counts were recorded for this clone. The chain is built from TRBV19 and TRBJ1-2; TRBD1 agrees at 10 bases. The J segment lost 4 bases and the V segment lost 1 base, leaving 6 bases of the junction unmatched. Per germline, CDR1 LNHDA and CDR2 SQIVND (reference sequence). CDR3 length equals 16 residues. Here the CDR3 reads CASSIVGTGATYGYTF. Here the CDR3 DNA reads TGTGCCAGTAGTATAGTCGGGACAGGGGCTACCTATGGCTACACCTTC.

This sequence joins TRBV4-1 and TRBJ2-7, with 8 bases identical to TRBD2. The germline CDR1 and CDR2 sequences are MGHRA and YSYEKL. V gave up 1 base and J gave up 0 bases; unmatched junction bases: 5. This CDR3 region has 16 residues. CDR3 amino acids: CASSQGSGSTSYEQYF. The CDR3 DNA sequence: TGCGCCAGCAGCCAAGGGAGCGGGAGTACCTCCTACGAGCAGTACTTC.

By sample fraction, this clone is medium-sized (0.01 to 0.1%). V is TRBV6-1 and J is TRBJ1-6; the D is unclear. Between the trimmed V and J ends, which lost 7 bases and 1 base, there was a span of 11 bases. The CDR3 is 15 residues long. The germline V gene has CDR1 MNHNS and CDR2 SASEGT. Here the CDR3 reads CASTYAGSYNSPLHF. The CDR3, as DNA: TGTGCCAGCACTTATGCGGGTTCCTATAATTCACCCCTCCACTTT.

This clone is classed as medium-sized. The chain couples TRBV6-1 to TRBJ2-3; no definite D call. This CDR3 has 18 residues. The germline V gene has CDR1 MNHNS and CDR2 SASEGT. V lost 3 bases, J lost 0 bases, and 19 bases lay in between. The chain's CDR3 is CASSESVRRASSTDTQYF. CDR3 DNA sequence: TGTGCCAGCAGTGAGTCGGTGAGGCGAGCTTCTAGCACAGATACGCAGTATTTT.

This clone was counted only a few times. The V gene is TRBV27, the J gene TRBJ1-5; D gene ambiguous. Germline CDR1 MNHEY, CDR2 SMNVEV (reference sequence). Trimming shortened V by 0 bases and J by 3 bases, and 9 bases separated the two germline ends. The CDR3 is 15 residues long. This CDR3 reads CASSLSRGLNQPQHF. The CDR3 region has the DNA TGTGCCAGCAGTTTATCCAGAGGGCTCAATCAGCCCCAGCATTTT.

The V gene is TRBV28, the J gene TRBJ1-4; perhaps TRBD1 as D (5 bases). Looked up from germline, CDR1 is MDHEN and CDR2 is SYDVKM. CDR3 length equals 14 residues. The ends were cut back, 5 bases at V and 7 bases at J, with 14 bases in the middle. The chain's CDR3 is CASSLPRDVEKLFF. The CDR3 DNA reads TGTGCCAGCAGTCTCCCCAGGGACGTTGAAAAACTGTTTTTT.

In this sample, this clone turned up many times. V usage is TRBV3-1 and J usage is TRBJ2-5; no definite D call. CDR1 LGHDT and CDR2 YNNKEL come from the germline V gene (reference sequence). V was cut by 2 bases and J by 2 bases, with 9 bases left in between. The CDR3 has 14 amino acids. CDR3 sequence (DNA): TGTGCCAGCAGCCAAATATCCGGACAAGAGACCCAGTACTTC. Protein: CASSQISGQETQYF.

The chain employs TRBV6-4 and TRBJ2-2; 8 bases are shared with TRBD2. Losses at the gene ends were 3 bases for V and 7 bases for J; bases not matched to a gene: 7. CDR1 is MRHNA and CDR2 is SNTAGT in the germline V gene. CDR3 length: 15 residues. CDR3 loop: CASSETGGAHGELFF. The CDR3 nucleotides are TGTGCCAGCAGTGAGACCGGGGGGGCCCACGGGGAGCTGTTTTTT.

By its share, this clone is medium-sized. The chain carries TRBV19 and TRBJ1-2; no definite D call. V lost 5 bases and J 8 bases, leaving 12 bases between the germline ends. Germline V lookup: CDR1 LNHDA, CDR2 SQIVND (reference sequence). This CDR3 region has 12 residues. The CDR3 loop is CASSPGVWGYTF. The CDR3 DNA sequence: TGTGCCAGTAGTCCGGGAGTATGGGGCTACACCTTC.

The genes are TRBV24-1 and TRBJ2-1; TRBD2 matches 11 bases. J gave up 6 bases and V 6 bases, and 3 bases lay outside the gene matches. The germline V gene has CDR1 KGHDR and CDR2 SFDVKD. The CDR3 is made up of 14 amino acids. The CDR3 here is CATSRLAGTNEQFF. The CDR3, as DNA: TGTGCCACCAGTCGACTAGCGGGGACCAATGAGCAGTTCTTC.

This clone appeared many times. This same CDR3 is encoded by further DNA sequences in the sample. V gene TRBV5-1 combines with J gene TRBJ2-3, with TRBD2 identical over 10 bases. Germline-derived CDR1 and CDR2 are SGHRS and YFSETQ. The CDR3 is 17 amino acids. The ends lost 0 bases at V and 4 bases at J; junction bases unmatched: 8. The DNA for the CDR3 is TGCGCCAGCAGCTTGGGGTCTAGCAGCGGGGGGGCAGATACGCAGTATTTT. Its translation: CASSLGSSSGGADTQYF.

In its sample, this clone was seen many times. This sequence joins TRBV7-2 and TRBJ2-3, with D possibly matching TRBD2 (6 bases). The V gene's germline CDR1 is SGHTA and CDR2 FQGNSA. The CDR3 is 15 residues long. V was pared by 0 bases and J by 3 bases, with 10 bases between. CDR3 protein: CASSLAWGGTDTQYF. CDR3 coding DNA: TGTGCCAGCAGCTTAGCTTGGGGAGGAACAGATACGCAGTATTTT.

The J gene is TRBJ1-5, the V gene TRBV6-5; TRBD1 matches at 7 bases. CDR1 and CDR2 from the germline V gene are MNHEY and SVGAGI. CDR3 size: 17 residues. The V segment lost 0 bases and the J segment 1 base; nucleotides outside the gene matches: 6. CDR3 DNA sequence: TGTGCCAGCAGTTACTCGAGGGCAGGGGGAAGCAATCAGCCCCAGCATTTT. Translating it yields CASSYSRAGGSNQPQHF.

The J gene is TRBJ1-5, the V gene TRBV30; the match to TRBD1 covers 7 bases. The length of the CDR3 is 16 residues. Germline CDR1 GTSNPN, CDR2 SVGIG (reference sequence). J was trimmed by 3 bases and V by 0 bases; bases with no gene match: 8. CDR3 sequence: CAWSVYRTGINQPQHF. Written as DNA, the CDR3 is TGTGCCTGGAGTGTATACAGGACAGGAATCAATCAGCCCCAGCATTTT. The complete variable domain, with remaining parts taken from reference TRBV30 and TRBJ1-5, reads SQTIHQWPATLVQPVGSPLSLECTVEGTSNPNLYWYRQAAGRGLQLLFYSVGIGQISSEVPQNLSASRPQDRQFILSSKKLLLSDSGFYLCAWSVYRTGINQPQHFGDGTRLSIL.

By proportion, this clone is medium-sized. This CDR3 reads CASSRPDRDGGYTF. CDR3 in DNA: TGTGCCAGCAGCCGCCCGGACAGGGACGGCGGCTACACCTTC. The chain has TRBV6-2 or TRBV6-3 and TRBJ1-2, with 8 positions matching TRBD1. The CDR3 sequence is 14 residues long. Germline assignment: CDR1 MNHEY and CDR2 SVGEGT. The trim removed 6 bases at V and 8 bases at J, leaving 11 bases unmatched.

This clone came up many times. This may arise from a read error, as a much more abundant clone is one base away. The final CDR3 position lacks the conserved phenylalanine or tryptophan, pointing to a likely read error. The J gene is TRBJ1-2, the V gene TRBV29-1; 9 nucleotides match TRBD1. CDR3 size: 13 residues. Per the germline V gene, CDR1 is SQVTM and CDR2 is ANQGSEA. V lost 6 bases and J lost 3; bases outside the gene matches: 5. CDR3 residues: CSVTTGGDYGYTL. As DNA, the CDR3 is TGCAGCGTCACAACAGGGGGCGACTATGGCTACACCCTC.

Many counts were recorded for this clone. A much larger clone lies a single base off, so this may be a read error. The rearrangement links TRBV19 to TRBJ2-7; 7 bases line up with TRBD1. The CDR3 consists of 14 residues. Germline loops: CDR1 LNHDA, CDR2 SQIVND (reference sequence). CDR3 in amino acids: CASSGTANSYEQHF. The CDR3 DNA sequence: TGTGCCAGTAGTGGGACAGCGAACTCCTACGAGCAGCACTTC. Full variable domain (missing parts from reference TRBV19 and TRBJ2-7): DGGITQSPKYLFRKEGQNVTLSCEQNLNHDAMYWYRQDPGQGLRLIYYSQIVNDFQKGDIAEGYSVSREKKESFPLTVTSAQKNPTAFYLCASSGTANSYEQHFGPGTRLTVT.

Within the sample, this clone is medium-sized. Here the CDR3 DNA reads TGTGCCAGCAGTTTAACAGCGGGAGGTGGGGCCAACGTCCTGACTTTC. Amino acids: CASSLTAGGGANVLTF. V and J are TRBV27 and TRBJ2-6, with 9 positions matching TRBD2. The CDR3 covers 16 residues. The V gene's germline CDR1 is MNHEY and CDR2 SMNVEV (reference sequence). The ends lost 2 bases at V and 3 bases at J; junction bases unmatched: 2.

This clone was seen many times. The same CDR3 arises from other DNA sequences in this sample as well. This chain connects TRBV27 to TRBJ1-1; the match to TRBD1 covers 7 bases. J lost 1 base, V lost 9 bases, and 11 bases had no gene match. The CDR3 length is 15 residues. CDR1 and CDR2 from the germline V gene are MNHEY and SMNVEV (reference sequence). The CDR3 sequence: CASRRGQVGNTEAFF. Written as DNA, the CDR3 is TGTGCCAGTAGGCGAGGACAGGTGGGGAACACTGAAGCTTTCTTT.

The chain couples TRBV7-2 to TRBJ1-2; a possible D gene is TRBD1 (5 bases). Trimming took off 6 bases at V and 2 bases at J, with 13 bases between the two ends. Germline V gene data show CDR1 as SGHTA and CDR2 as FQGNSA. The CDR3 is made up of 14 amino acids. CDR3 residues: CASRSGGTNYGYTF. The CDR3 region has the DNA TGTGCCAGCAGGTCCGGGGGTACGAACTATGGCTACACCTTC.

The chain uses TRBV29-1 and TRBJ2-2; 9 nucleotides line up with TRBD1. With 6 bases clipped from V and 16 bases from J, the junction kept 18 bases outside the gene matches. The CDR3 has 14 residues. Germline values: CDR1 SQVTM, CDR2 ANQGSEA. The CDR3 region is CSVAGTGPVGDPFF. For the CDR3, the DNA is TGCAGCGTAGCCGGGACAGGGCCGGTCGGGGATCCGTTTTTT.

This clone was recorded many times. Other DNA sequences in this specimen translate into the identical CDR3. The V call is TRBV7-7, the J call TRBJ2-1; 11 bases match TRBD2. Germline V lookup: CDR1 SSHAT, CDR2 FNYEAQ (reference sequence). This CDR3 contains 16 residues. The CDR3 loop is CASSPKVAGGYNEQFF. CDR3 in DNA: TGTGCTAGTAGCCCAAAAGTAGCGGGGGGGTACAATGAGCAGTTCTTC.

The V and J genes are TRBV10-2 and TRBJ1-5; D is unresolved. Trimming took off 4 bases at V and 9 bases at J, with 13 bases between the two ends. Germline CDR1 and CDR2: WSHSY and SAAADI. The CDR3 has 13 amino acids. DNA for the CDR3: TGCGCCAGCAGTGTTGGTACCCGCGGGCCCCAGCATTTT. It encodes CASSVGTRGPQHF.

This clone is labeled medium-sized (0.01 to 0.1%). The chain employs TRBV12-3 or TRBV12-4 and TRBJ2-5; tentatively, D is TRBD1 (5 bases). V gave up 8 bases and J gave up 7 bases, with 11 bases separating them. This CDR3 comprises 11 residues. CDR3 coding DNA: TGTGCCAGCGCCCTTAGGGGGACCCAGTACTTC. Residues: CASALRGTQYF.